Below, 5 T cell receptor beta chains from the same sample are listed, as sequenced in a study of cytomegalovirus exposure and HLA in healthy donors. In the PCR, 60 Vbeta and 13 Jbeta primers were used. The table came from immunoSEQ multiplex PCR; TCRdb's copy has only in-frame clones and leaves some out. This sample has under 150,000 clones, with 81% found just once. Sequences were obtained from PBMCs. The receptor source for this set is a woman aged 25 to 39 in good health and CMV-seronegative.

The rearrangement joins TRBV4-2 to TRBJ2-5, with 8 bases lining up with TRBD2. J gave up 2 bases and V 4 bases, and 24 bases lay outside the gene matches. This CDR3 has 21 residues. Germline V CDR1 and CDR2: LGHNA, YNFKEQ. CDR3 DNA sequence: TGTGCCAGCAGCCCAAGACTCCTAGCGCTGAACGACGGGAGGGGACAAGAGACCCAGTACTTC. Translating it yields CASSPRLLALNDGRGQETQYF.

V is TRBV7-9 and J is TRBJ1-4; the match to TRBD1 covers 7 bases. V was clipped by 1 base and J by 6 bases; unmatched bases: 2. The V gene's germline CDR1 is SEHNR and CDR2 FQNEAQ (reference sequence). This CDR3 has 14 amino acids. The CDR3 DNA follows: TGTGCCAGCAGCTTAGGGCAGGGGGATGAAAAACTGTTTTTT. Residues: CASSLGQGDEKLFF. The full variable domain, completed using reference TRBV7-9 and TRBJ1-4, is DTGVSQNPRHKITKRGQNVTFRCDPISEHNRLYWYRQTLGQGPEFLTYFQNEAQLEKSRLLSDRFSAERPKGSFSTLEIQRTEQGDSAMYLCASSLGQGDEKLFFGSGTQLSVL.

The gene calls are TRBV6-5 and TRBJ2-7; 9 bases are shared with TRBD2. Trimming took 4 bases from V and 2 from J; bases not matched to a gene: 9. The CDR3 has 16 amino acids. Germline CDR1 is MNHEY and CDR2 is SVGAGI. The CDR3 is CASSSHFASGTYEQYF. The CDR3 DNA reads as TGTGCCAGCAGTTCTCACTTTGCTAGCGGGACCTACGAGCAGTACTTC.

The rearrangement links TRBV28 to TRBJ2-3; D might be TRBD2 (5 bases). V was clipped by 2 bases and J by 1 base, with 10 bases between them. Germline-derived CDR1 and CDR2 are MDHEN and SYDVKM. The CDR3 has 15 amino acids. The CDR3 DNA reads TGTGCCAGCAGTTTAAGCGGTCCTGGCACAGATACGCAGTATTTT. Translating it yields CASSLSGPGTDTQYF.

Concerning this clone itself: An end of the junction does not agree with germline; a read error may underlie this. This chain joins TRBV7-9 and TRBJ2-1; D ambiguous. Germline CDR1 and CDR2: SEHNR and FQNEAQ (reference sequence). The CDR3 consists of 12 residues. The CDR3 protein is CSSSFSPLEQFF. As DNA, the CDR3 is TGTTCCAGCAGCTTTTCTCCCCTAGAGCAGTTCTTC.